This record covers a single T cell receptor (beta chain). Its antigen is not identified. These data originate in a study of immune evolution from preneoplasia to lung adenocarcinoma. Study-level points and caveats: Later-stage lesions appeared to have more T cells, more diversity, less clonality.

TCRdb's table, derived via immunoSEQ multiplex PCR, lists solely in-frame clones and lacks some. Here the sample spans more than 5,000 clones, 70% to 85% being singletons. V dropped 2 bases and J dropped 6 bases, with 17 bases sitting between them. The V gene's germline CDR1 is SEHNR and CDR2 FQNEAQ (reference sequence). CDR3 size: 15 residues. This TCR came from a person aged 55-80 years with lung adenocarcinoma. Sequenced material: FFPE lung adenocarcinoma in situ tissue. This chain links TRBV7-9 with TRBJ2-7; D possibly matches TRBD1 or TRBD2 (5 bases each). CDR3 sequence: CASSLRVGPRGEQYF. As DNA, the CDR3 is TGTGCCAGCAGCTTACGAGTGGGACCGAGGGGCGAGCAGTACTTC.